One sample yielded the 26 T cell receptor beta chains listed below, sequenced in a study of T cell repertoires in cytomegalovirus infection. One entry per CDR3 protein, called by TCRdb with MiXCR from the reads. In the table there are fewer than 200,000 distinct CDR3 sequences, roughly 19% of which are singletons. Sample: PBMCs. These receptors all come from a human donor in good health (CMV status not recorded). Some clones in this sample may be carry-over from other donors' samples.

This clonotype was recorded a few times. The chain has TRBV7-9 and TRBJ2-7, with D possibly being TRBD2 (5 bases). Germline CDR1 reads SEHNR; CDR2 reads FQNEAQ (reference sequence). This CDR3 spans 12 amino acids. Trimming shortened V by 5 bases and J by 5 bases, and 10 bases separated the two germline ends. CDR3 sequence reads: CASSDAGNEQYF. Written as DNA, the CDR3 is TGTGCCAGCAGCGATGCCGGGAACGAGCAGTACTTC.

This clonotype turned up a few times. The genes are TRBV27 and TRBJ1-2, with D unresolved. Germline V gene lookup returns CDR1 MNHEY and CDR2 SMNVEV (reference sequence). Deletions cut 5 bases from V and 8 bases from J, with 18 bases between. The CDR3 runs to 14 residues. The CDR3 spells CASSTKAGRRGYTF. The DNA for the CDR3 is TGTGCCAGCAGTACCAAAGCGGGCAGGCGGGGCTACACCTTC.

On this clonotype itself: This may arise from a read error, as a much more abundant clone is one base away. The V gene is TRBV7-6, the J gene TRBJ2-7, with 9 bases that match TRBD1. This CDR3 spans 14 amino acids. J lost 4 bases, V lost 7 bases, and 8 bases had no gene match. In germline, CDR1 is SGHVS, CDR2 FNYEAQ. CDR3 nucleotide sequence: TGTGCCAGCATCTCCGGGACAGGGCCTTACGAGCAGTACTTC. This gives the protein CASISGTGPYEQYF.

A note on this clonotype: A read error is possible here, since a much larger clone lies one base away. The CDR3 sequence is CASSSQGLEEIQYF. The CDR3 DNA follows: TGTGCCAGCAGCTCACAGGGTTTAGAGGAGATCCAGTACTTC. J is TRBJ2-5 and V is TRBV7-2; D is possibly TRBD1 (6 bases). The CDR3 is 14 amino acids. Germline CDR1 and CDR2: SGHTA and FQGNSA.

This clonotype was found a few times. The chain uses TRBV6-2 or TRBV6-3 and TRBJ2-7; the D gene is possibly TRBD2 (6 bases). Trimming removed 5 bases from V and 3 bases from J, with 14 bases in between. Germline CDR1 is MNHEY and CDR2 is SVGEGT. The CDR3 runs to 14 residues. CDR3: CASSPQAGGYEQYF. For the CDR3, the DNA is TGTGCCAGCAGTCCTCAAGCGGGTGGCTACGAGCAGTACTTC.

This clonotype was counted only a few times. This chain links TRBV7-6 with TRBJ2-1; D may match TRBD1 or TRBD2 (5 bases each). This CDR3 spans 15 amino acids. CDR1 is SGHVS, CDR2 FNYEAQ, per germline. With 5 bases removed from V and 9 bases from J, the gap between germline ends came to 20 bases. CDR3 protein: CASSLRGGSLLEQFF. The CDR3, as DNA: TGTGCCAGCAGCCTGAGGGGTGGCTCTCTCCTTGAGCAGTTCTTC.

This sequence joins TRBV7-2 and TRBJ1-2, with 8 nucleotides matching TRBD1. This CDR3 region has 14 residues. The V gene end was trimmed by 4 bases and the J gene end by 8 bases; junction bases not matched to a gene: 9. The V gene's germline CDR1 is SGHTA and CDR2 FQGNSA. In DNA form, the CDR3 reads TGTGCCAGCAGCTCGCAAACAGGGGGGGGAGGCTACACCTTC. It is translated as CASSSQTGGGGYTF. Full variable domain (outside the CDR3, taken from reference TRBV7-2 and TRBJ1-2): GAGVSQSPSNKVTEKGKDVELRCDPISGHTALYWYRQSLGQGLEFLIYFQGNSAPDKSGLPSDRFSAERTGGSVSTLTIQRTQQEDSAVYLCASSSQTGGGGYTFGSGTRLTVV.

This chain connects TRBV20-1 to TRBJ1-5; D perhaps matches TRBD1 (5 bases). The length of the CDR3 is 13 residues. Germline assignment: CDR1 DFQATT and CDR2 SNEGSKA (reference sequence). In nucleotides, the CDR3 is TGCGGCGTCAGTGAGGGGTCCAATCAGCCCCAGCATTTT. Protein product: CGVSEGSNQPQHF.

This clonotype was recorded a few times. The chain links TRBV25-1 to TRBJ2-1; D ambiguous. CDR3 length: 14 residues. V was trimmed by 11 bases and J by 2 bases, leaving 16 bases between them. The germline V gene encodes CDR1 MGHDK and CDR2 SYGVNS. The CDR3 sequence is CAGYVKPPYNEQFF. The CDR3 nucleotides are TGTGCCGGTTACGTTAAACCGCCCTACAATGAGCAGTTCTTC.

This clonotype occurred once. The chain is built from TRBV2 and TRBJ2-7; D remains unclear. In germline, CDR1 is SNHLY, CDR2 FYNNEI. The CDR3 loop spans 13 amino acids. Trimming removed 8 bases at V and 2 bases at J, with 13 bases between. Written as DNA, the CDR3 is TGTGCCAGCGATAGTGGCGGAACCTACGAGCAGTACTTC. Encoded protein: CASDSGGTYEQYF.

The CDR3 loop is CASSLGDRDQETQYF. The CDR3 DNA is TGTGCCAGCAGCTTAGGGGACAGGGACCAAGAGACCCAGTACTTC. This sequence joins TRBV7-2 and TRBJ2-5; 9 nucleotides agree with TRBD1. Germline CDR1 and CDR2: SGHTA and FQGNSA. This CDR3 has 15 residues. The junction had 0 bases not matched to a gene; V was cut back by 1 base and J by 0 bases.

The genes are TRBV29-1 and TRBJ1-2, with 7 bases lining up with TRBD1. From germline, CDR1 is SQVTM and CDR2 ANQGSEA. This CDR3 spans 13 amino acids. J gave up 3 bases and V 3 bases, and 4 bases lay outside the gene matches. The CDR3 sequence is CSVDRGKHYGYTF. CDR3 sequence (DNA): TGCAGCGTTGACAGGGGGAAACACTATGGCTACACCTTC.

V is TRBV6-1 and J is TRBJ2-1, with 8 bases lining up with TRBD2. Germline V lookup: CDR1 MNHNS, CDR2 SASEGT. Trimming at V came to 5 bases and at J to 5 bases, leaving 8 bases not matched to a gene. The CDR3 totals 15 residues. The CDR3 sequence is CASSSPGLVNNEQFF. For the CDR3, the DNA is TGTGCCAGCAGTTCACCGGGACTAGTCAACAATGAGCAGTTCTTC.

The rearrangement uses TRBV7-3 and TRBJ2-1; no clear D gene. Germline V lookup: CDR1 SGHTA, CDR2 FQGTGA. The CDR3 is 13 amino acids. The V end lost 6 bases, the J end lost 0 bases, and 6 bases lay between the germline ends. The CDR3: CASSRSSYNEQFF. The CDR3, as DNA: TGTGCCAGCAGTAGGAGCTCCTACAATGAGCAGTTCTTC.

V is TRBV20-1 and J is TRBJ2-2; TRBD2 matches 7 bases. Trimming removed 3 bases from V and 0 bases from J; junction bases left unmatched: 4. The germline gives CDR1 DFQATT, CDR2 SNEGSKA (reference sequence). The CDR3 spans 15 residues. The CDR3 reads CSARPGLPNTGELFF. CDR3 bases: TGCAGTGCTAGGCCGGGACTACCGAACACCGGGGAGCTGTTTTTT.

This clonotype was observed a few times. The chain is built from TRBV19 and TRBJ1-1; no definite D call. The CDR3 sequence is 13 residues long. Looked up from germline, CDR1 is LNHDA and CDR2 is SQIVND (reference sequence). With 5 bases removed from V and 1 base from J, the gap between germline ends came to 8 bases. CDR3 DNA: TGTGCCAGTAGTGTACAGAGGAACACTGAAGCTTTCTTT. Its translation is CASSVQRNTEAFF.

The gene calls are TRBV3-1 and TRBJ2-7; D might be TRBD1 (6 bases). Germline V gene data show CDR1 as LGHDT and CDR2 as YNNKEL (reference sequence). This CDR3 has 13 residues. Trimming cost V 4 bases and J 6 bases, with 13 bases left between them. The CDR3 coding sequence is TGTGCCAGCAGCCCGACAGGACAGAGCGAGCAGTACTTC. This gives the protein CASSPTGQSEQYF.

This clonotype showed up just a few times. The chain combines TRBV28 with TRBJ1-4; D not certain. Trimming took 10 bases from V and 8 from J, leaving 14 bases between them. CDR1 MDHEN and CDR2 SYDVKM come from the germline V gene. The CDR3 consists of 12 residues. The CDR3 DNA reads as TGTGCCACCAGAGGGTTGGGGGAAAAACTGTTTTTT. Amino acids: CATRGLGEKLFF.

This sequence joins TRBV18 and TRBJ2-1, with D perhaps given as TRBD1 or TRBD2 (5 bases each). The ends were cut back, 3 bases at V and 8 bases at J, with 8 bases in the middle. Looked up from germline, CDR1 is KGHSH and CDR2 is LQKENI. CDR3 length: 12 amino acids. CDR3 sequence reads: CASSPGAYEQFF. DNA for the CDR3: TGTGCCAGCTCACCCGGGGCCTATGAGCAGTTCTTC.

On this clonotype: The CDR3 does not end in the conserved phenylalanine or tryptophan, so this is likely a read error. The rearrangement links TRBV20-1 to TRBJ2-3; D uncertain. CDR1 DFQATT and CDR2 SNEGSKA come from the germline V gene (reference sequence). The V gene lost 5 bases and the J gene lost 10 bases, with 13 bases spanning the gap. The CDR3 has 11 residues. The CDR3 region is CSARSMKAQYS. CDR3 DNA sequence: TGCAGTGCTCGGTCAATGAAGGCGCAGTATTCT.

The CDR3 sequence: CASSQEIGPYEQYF. CDR3 nucleotides: TGTGCCAGCAGCCAAGAAATAGGCCCCTACGAGCAGTACTTC. The gene calls are TRBV14 and TRBJ2-7; no reliable D call. Germline CDR1 reads SGHDN; CDR2 reads FVKESK. The V and J ends lost 0 bases and 2 bases respectively, with 8 bases between them. This CDR3 contains 14 residues.

This clonotype was seen ten or more times. The V gene is TRBV12-3 or TRBV12-4, the J gene TRBJ1-4; tentatively, D is TRBD1 (5 bases). This CDR3 is 14 amino acids long. V gave up 6 bases and J gave up 5 bases, with 13 bases separating them. CDR3 sequence (DNA): TGTGCCAGCAGCTGGGAGGGGCCGAATGAAAAACTGTTTTTT. This translates into CASSWEGPNEKLFF.

This clonotype was detected only a few times. The gene calls are TRBV6-5 and TRBJ2-1, with 10 bases that match TRBD2. This CDR3 spans 16 amino acids. V lost 5 bases, J lost 9 bases, and 13 bases stayed unmatched. Per the germline V gene, CDR1 is MNHEY and CDR2 is SVGAGI. The CDR3 spells CASSRPWSGRGVEQFF. The CDR3 nucleotides read TGTGCCAGCAGTCGGCCCTGGAGCGGGAGGGGGGTTGAGCAGTTCTTC.

This clonotype was recorded at least ten times. The chain has TRBV7-2 and TRBJ1-4; 9 bases are shared with TRBD1. Germline trimming cut 10 bases from V and 5 bases from J; bases unmatched to any gene: 11. Per germline, CDR1 SGHTA and CDR2 FQGNSA. The CDR3 is 15 amino acids. This chain's CDR3 is CATTLDGTGNEKLFF. The CDR3 DNA reads as TGTGCCACCACTCTGGACGGGACAGGGAATGAAAAACTGTTTTTT.

With regard to this clonotype: This may come from a read error, since a much larger clone is one base off. The rearrangement joins TRBV6-5 to TRBJ1-2, with 9 bases aligning to TRBD1. J was trimmed by 4 bases and V by 0 bases; bases with no gene match: 0. Germline-derived CDR1 and CDR2 are MNHEY and SVGAGI. The CDR3 sequence is 14 residues long. The CDR3 bases are TGTGCCAGCAGTTACTCGGGACAGGGCTATGGCTACACCTTC. It codes for CASSYSGQGYGYTF.

The CDR3 protein is CASSSNVLAGSTDTQYF. The CDR3 region has the DNA TGTGCCAGCAGCTCCAACGTGTTAGCGGGCTCCACAGATACGCAGTATTTT. The chain is built from TRBV11-2 and TRBJ2-3; 7 bases match TRBD2. J gave up 2 bases and V 4 bases, and 12 bases lay outside the gene matches. This CDR3 contains 17 residues. The germline gives CDR1 SGHAT, CDR2 FQNNGV.